The source of this TCR beta chain is a study of T-cell reconstitution after alpha-beta-depleted transplantation in children (dated by TCRdb to between 2015 and 2016). Concerning the study at large: The study quantitatively tracked T-cell immune reconstitution after TCRalphabeta/CD19-depleted allogeneic hematopoietic cell transplantation in children using TCR repertoire profiling.

V drops 5 bases and J drops 0 bases, leaving 14 bases in between. The CDR1 and CDR2 encoded by the germline V gene are SGHVS and FQNEAQ. The CDR3 runs 16 residues from the cysteine to the phenylalanine. The sequence is cut down to CDR3 DNA, 48 bases in frame from base 1. The method was PCR. Sequencing instrument: Illumina HiSeq 2500. To normalize quantification of the TCRbeta repertoire, the TCR libraries were built with molecular barcoding that relied on unique molecular identifiers. Starting from the raw public reads, TCRdb applied fastp trimming at Q25, assembled clones with MiXCR and retained in-frame beta chains. Each CDR3 protein gets just one entry, which takes the most common genes and DNA from the rows behind it. The sample data list about 200,000 distinct CDR3 sequences, and about 14% of these were observed just once. About 13% of the sample is in the top ten clones. This clonotype was detected many times. The antigen it recognizes is unknown. Per-base quality was not reported, and no clone a single base away is much larger than it.

Sequencing was performed on PBMCs from the stem cell graft donor, taken from the stem cell graft. The V and J segments used are TRBV7-8 and TRBJ2-1; the best D guess is TRBD1, with 5 bases matching. This clonotype was obtained from a human donor who donated a stem cell graft to a child with acute lymphoblastic leukemia. The CDR3 corresponds to CASSLRTRTSYNEQFF. In nucleotide form, the sequence is TGTGCCAGCAGCCTTCGGACACGGACCTCCTACAATGAGCAGTTCTTC.